The 9 T cell receptor beta chains in this list originate from one sample, sequenced in a study of cytomegalovirus exposure and HLA in healthy donors. The PCR employed 60 Vbeta primers together with 13 Jbeta primers. The table came from immunoSEQ multiplex PCR; TCRdb's copy has only in-frame clones and leaves some out. This table has 60,000 or so clones, about 85% appearing once. Sequencing was performed on PBMCs. These receptors all come from a female donor in good health and CMV-seronegative.

This clone was seen a few times. The V call is TRBV6-1, the J call TRBJ2-7; TRBD2 is a possible D gene (10 bases). Trimming stripped 0 bases from V and 2 bases from J, with 29 bases between. The CDR3 covers 21 residues. Germline values: CDR1 MNHNS, CDR2 SASEGT. The CDR3 is CASSEAASGTGLAGGPYEQYF. The DNA of the CDR3 is TGTGCCAGCAGTGAAGCCGCCTCCGGGACAGGGTTAGCGGGGGGCCCCTACGAGCAGTACTTC.

This clone was observed a few times. The J gene is TRBJ2-3, the V gene TRBV10-3; possible D gene TRBD2, 5 bases. With 0 bases removed from V and 0 bases from J, the gap between germline ends came to 10 bases. This CDR3 region has 16 residues. In germline, CDR1 is ENHRY, CDR2 SYGVKD. CDR3 bases: TGTGCCATCAGTGAGTCCGCCCGCGGGAGCACAGATACGCAGTATTTT. This codes for CAISESARGSTDTQYF.

J is TRBJ2-2 and V is TRBV15, with D perhaps matching TRBD2 (5 bases). This CDR3 has 15 amino acids. V lost 2 bases and J 6 bases, leaving 13 bases between the germline ends. Germline CDR1 reads LNHNV; CDR2 reads YYDKDF (reference sequence). CDR3 DNA sequence: TGTGCCACCAGCAGAATCAAGGGAGCGCCCGGGGAGCTGTTTTTT. Translated: CATSRIKGAPGELFF.

The gene calls are TRBV7-9 and TRBJ1-1; 9 nucleotides line up with TRBD1. This CDR3 contains 13 residues. Germline V gene data show CDR1 as SEHNR and CDR2 as FQNEAQ (reference sequence). Germline trimming cut 5 bases from V and 10 bases from J; bases unmatched to any gene: 8. The CDR3 region has the DNA TGTGCCAGCAGCCGGGGGACGGACAGGGGAGCTTTCTTT. Amino acids: CASSRGTDRGAFF. Drawing the rest from reference TRBV7-9 and TRBJ1-1, the complete variable domain is DTGVSQNPRHKITKRGQNVTFRCDPISEHNRLYWYRQTLGQGPEFLTYFQNEAQLEKSRLLSDRFSAERPKGSFSTLEIQRTEQGDSAMYLCASSRGTDRGAFFGQGTRLTVV.

The V and J genes are TRBV4-1 and TRBJ2-3; D is perhaps TRBD2 (5 bases). The germline V gene encodes CDR1 MGHRA and CDR2 YSYEKL. Trimming removed 4 bases at V and 4 bases at J, with 9 bases between. This CDR3 spans 13 amino acids. CDR3 DNA sequence: TGCGCCAGCAGCCCGCGGGTGTCAGATACGCAGTATTTT. This translates into CASSPRVSDTQYF.

The chain uses TRBV11-2 and TRBJ2-5; D is possibly TRBD2 (6 bases). The CDR3 contains 13 residues. V was clipped by 6 bases and J by 11 bases, with 19 bases between them. Per germline, CDR1 SGHAT and CDR2 FQNNGV. The CDR3 nucleotides read TGTGCCAGCAGAACTACGGGAGTACAGGAGCAGTACTTC. Its protein product is CASRTTGVQEQYF.

The chain couples TRBV19 to TRBJ2-1; 7 positions match TRBD2. The CDR3 spans 14 residues. The trim removed 1 base at V and 6 bases at J, leaving 3 bases unmatched. CDR1 and CDR2 (germline): LNHDA, SQIVND (reference sequence). CDR3 in amino acids: CASSIVASGNEQFF. The CDR3 region has the DNA TGTGCCAGTAGTATAGTTGCTAGCGGCAATGAGCAGTTCTTC.

The rearrangement uses TRBV19 and TRBJ2-1, with 7 bases fitting TRBD2. CDR1 and CDR2 from the germline V gene are LNHDA and SQIVND (reference sequence). CDR3 length equals 17 residues. The V segment lost 3 bases and the J segment 0 bases; nucleotides outside the gene matches: 8. CDR3 coding DNA: TGTGCCAGTAGTATGCGATTAGCGGGTAGCTCCTACAATGAGCAGTTCTTC. It encodes CASSMRLAGSSYNEQFF. Full variable domain (outside the CDR3, taken from reference TRBV19 and TRBJ2-1): DGGITQSPKYLFRKEGQNVTLSCEQNLNHDAMYWYRQDPGQGLRLIYYSQIVNDFQKGDIAEGYSVSREKKESFPLTVTSAQKNPTAFYLCASSMRLAGSSYNEQFFGPGTRLTVL.

J is TRBJ1-2 and V is TRBV19; 8 bases map to TRBD1. V gave up 5 bases and J gave up 8 bases; unmatched junction bases: 10. Germline CDR1 LNHDA, CDR2 SQIVND (reference sequence). This CDR3 has 14 residues. CDR3 sequence: CASSVGQAFGGYTF. DNA of the CDR3: TGTGCCAGTAGTGTGGGACAGGCCTTCGGGGGCTACACCTTC. Drawing the rest from reference TRBV19 and TRBJ1-2, the complete variable domain is DGGITQSPKYLFRKEGQNVTLSCEQNLNHDAMYWYRQDPGQGLRLIYYSQIVNDFQKGDIAEGYSVSREKKESFPLTVTSAQKNPTAFYLCASSVGQAFGGYTFGSGTRLTVV.